The 21 T cell receptor beta chains given below trace back to one sample, sequenced in a study of cytomegalovirus exposure and HLA in healthy donors. PCR was performed using 60 Vbeta and 13 Jbeta primers. Generated by immunoSEQ multiplex PCR, the TCRdb table keeps only in-frame clones and is missing some. Of some 120,000 clones detected, 80% appear once; the ten largest clones hold over 1%. The sequenced sample consisted of PBMCs. The receptors shown here come from a human donor in good health.

This clone was picked up one time. This chain links TRBV7-8 with TRBJ2-7; 8 positions match TRBD1. CDR3 length equals 15 residues. CDR1 is SGHVS, CDR2 FQNEAQ, per germline. Losses at the gene ends were 5 bases for V and 0 bases for J; bases not matched to a gene: 6. Here the CDR3 reads CASSVDRGLSYEQYF. In DNA, the CDR3 is TGTGCCAGCAGCGTAGACAGGGGCCTCTCCTACGAGCAGTACTTC.

This clone appeared once. The chain couples TRBV27 to TRBJ2-6; no clear D. There are 13 residues in the CDR3. Germline V gene data show CDR1 as MNHEY and CDR2 as SMNVEV (reference sequence). V shed 7 bases and J shed 3 bases, with 7 bases lying between them. The DNA of the CDR3 is TGTGCCAGCATGGCCTTTGGGGCCAACGTCCTGACTTTC. As protein: CASMAFGANVLTF.

The chain couples TRBV5-6 to TRBJ2-7; maybe TRBD1 (6 bases). Trimming took off 3 bases at V and 11 bases at J, with 15 bases between the two ends. Germline V gene lookup returns CDR1 SGHDT and CDR2 YYEEEE. The CDR3 is 12 residues long. The CDR3 loop is CASSSGPGDEYF. CDR3 nucleotides: TGTGCCAGCAGCTCGGGTCCAGGGGATGAGTACTTC.

The gene calls are TRBV15 and TRBJ1-2; D is possibly TRBD1 (6 bases). CDR3 length: 16 amino acids. CDR1 and CDR2 from the germline V gene are LNHNV and YYDKDF (reference sequence). Trimming removed 0 bases from V and 6 bases from J, with 17 bases in between. DNA of the CDR3: TGTGCCACCAGCAGAGATGATACAGGGTACGTTGATGGCTACACCTTC. It yields the protein CATSRDDTGYVDGYTF.

V usage is TRBV7-9 and J usage is TRBJ2-5, with D possibly being TRBD1 (6 bases). Germline V CDR1 and CDR2: SEHNR, FQNEAQ (reference sequence). The CDR3 extends over 18 amino acids. Trimming cost V 5 bases and J 4 bases, with 26 bases left between them. This CDR3 is CASSNRELSVDQVETQYF. The DNA of the CDR3 is TGTGCCAGCAGCAACAGGGAGTTGTCTGTTGATCAGGTAGAGACCCAGTACTTC.

The CDR3 bases are TGTGCCAGCAGCAATACACAGGGGGGTTGTGGCTACACCTTC. Translating it yields CASSNTQGGCGYTF. The V call is TRBV21-1, the J call TRBJ1-2; TRBD1 is the table's D call and was not checked against the DNA. TRBV21-1 is shown as a pseudogene. CDR3 length equals 14 residues.

V gene TRBV28 combines with J gene TRBJ2-3; D is unclear. V lost 4 bases to trimming and J lost 0 bases, with 14 bases between them. This CDR3 spans 16 amino acids. The V gene's germline CDR1 is MDHEN and CDR2 SYDVKM. The CDR3 DNA is TGTGCCAGCAGTTGGAGCTTCAGCAAAAGCACAGATACGCAGTATTTT. This translates into CASSWSFSKSTDTQYF.

The CDR3 here is CASRPGQGYEQYF. In nucleotides, the CDR3 is TGTGCCAGCAGACCGGGACAGGGCTACGAGCAGTACTTC. The genes are TRBV2 and TRBJ2-7; TRBD1 aligns across 9 bases. V lost 6 bases to trimming and J lost 3 bases; unmatched junction nucleotides: 3. The CDR3 contains 13 residues. The germline CDR1 and CDR2 sequences are SNHLY and FYNNEI.

In its sample, this clone was seen a few times. The gene calls are TRBV6-5 and TRBJ1-2; D is unclear. V shed 7 bases and J shed 1 base, with 10 bases lying between them. Per germline, CDR1 MNHEY and CDR2 SVGAGI. CDR3 length: 13 amino acids. The CDR3 nucleotides are TGTGCCAGCATGGGAGACGGTAACTATGGCTACACCTTC. Translation: CASMGDGNYGYTF.

The V call is TRBV5-1, the J call TRBJ2-7; TRBD1 agrees at 7 bases. The ends lost 0 bases at V and 2 bases at J; junction bases unmatched: 14. The CDR3 has 18 residues. From germline, CDR1 is SGHRS and CDR2 YFSETQ. As DNA, the CDR3 is TGCGCCAGCAGCTTGGCCCCCCCAACGGGGACAGCAACCTACGAGCAGTACTTC. Translating gives CASSLAPPTGTATYEQYF.

This clone has more than one count but fewer than ten. The chain carries TRBV10-2 and TRBJ2-7; perhaps TRBD1 as D (6 bases). Trimming pared 5 bases from V and 3 bases from J, leaving 8 bases between. Germline V gives CDR1 WSHSY, CDR2 SAAADI. This CDR3 contains 12 residues. The CDR3 sequence is CASSPDSYEQYF. DNA of the CDR3: TGCGCCAGCAGTCCGGACAGCTACGAGCAGTACTTC.

Worth noting for this clone: Compared with germline, one end of the junction differs, possibly owing to a read error. V usage is TRBV2 and J usage is TRBJ1-5, with TRBD1 matching 9 bases. This CDR3 spans 16 amino acids. The germline V gene encodes CDR1 SNHLY and CDR2 FYNNEI. CDR3 region: CASSEGTGYRNQPQHF. The CDR3 DNA reads as TGTGCCAGCAGCGAAGGGACAGGGTATCGCAATCAGCCCCAGCATTTT.

The rearrangement links TRBV4-1 to TRBJ1-1; 8 nucleotides match TRBD1. After removal of 4 bases from V and 4 bases from J, the junction contained 14 bases not matched to a gene. Germline V gene lookup returns CDR1 MGHRA and CDR2 YSYEKL. The CDR3 spans 17 residues. The CDR3 region is CASSLGQGPRLGTEAFF. The CDR3 DNA reads TGCGCCAGCAGCCTAGGACAGGGTCCCAGATTGGGCACTGAAGCTTTCTTT.

The chain employs TRBV15 and TRBJ2-5; tentatively, D is TRBD1 (6 bases). The V and J ends lost 3 bases and 0 bases respectively, with 11 bases between them. The CDR3 totals 15 residues. CDR1 and CDR2 from the germline V gene are LNHNV and YYDKDF (reference sequence). In DNA, the CDR3 is TGTGCCACCAGCAGGCCGGGGACAAACCAAGAGACCCAGTACTTC. It encodes CATSRPGTNQETQYF.

This clone has more than one count but fewer than ten. The chain carries TRBV4-1 and TRBJ2-3, with 11 bases lining up with TRBD2. CDR1 and CDR2 (germline): MGHRA, YSYEKL. The CDR3 covers 16 residues. V dropped 3 bases and J dropped 2; count of bases not matched to a gene: 4. CDR3 coding DNA: TGCGCCAGCAGCCAGCCGGGACTAGCGGACACAGATACGCAGTATTTT. The encoded protein is CASSQPGLADTDTQYF.

The V call is TRBV21-1, the J call TRBJ2-6; TRBD2, as called in the table, went unchecked against the DNA. TRBV21-1 is assigned pseudogene status. The CDR3 spans 21 residues. In nucleotides, the CDR3 is TGTGCCAGCAGCAAGTGTCGGGGGAGGCCAAGAGGGATCTCTGGGGCCAACGTCCTGACTTTC. Translation gives CASSKCRGRPRGISGANVLTF.

The CDR3 bases are TGTGCCAGCAGCCCTTACAGGACTAACTATGGCTACACCTTC. Translation gives CASSPYRTNYGYTF. The genes are TRBV28 and TRBJ1-2; possibly TRBD1 for D (5 bases). The CDR3 runs to 14 residues. The germline V gene has CDR1 MDHEN and CDR2 SYDVKM. The V and J ends lost 6 bases and 0 bases respectively, with 11 bases between them.

The rearrangement links TRBV11-2 to TRBJ1-6, with 9 bases identical to TRBD1. The CDR3 extends over 13 amino acids. V lost 4 bases, J lost 9 bases, and 1 base stayed unmatched. Germline-derived CDR1 and CDR2 are SGHAT and FQNNGV. This CDR3 is CASSWDRASPLHF. The CDR3 DNA reads TGTGCCAGCAGCTGGGACAGGGCTTCACCCCTCCACTTT.

V is TRBV6-5 and J is TRBJ2-5; weak D call: TRBD2 (5 bases). The J call may be faulty, since TRBJ2-7 better matches the DNA end. CDR1 and CDR2 from the germline V gene are MNHEY and SVGAGI. CDR3 size: 12 residues. The CDR3 DNA is TGTGCCAGCCGGGGAGTAGACTACGAGCAGTACTTC. This gives the protein CASRGVDYEQYF.

In DNA form, the CDR3 reads TGTGCCAGCAGCCCCCAAGCGGGGGACCCCATGGGTACGCAGTATTTT. This gives the protein CASSPQAGDPMGTQYF. The V call is TRBV13, the J call TRBJ2-3; TRBD2 aligns across 8 bases. Germline CDR1 reads PRHDT; CDR2 reads FYEKMQ (reference sequence). With V trimmed by 5 bases and J by 8 bases, 15 bases remained unmatched. The CDR3 is made up of 16 amino acids. Full variable domain (outside the CDR3, taken from reference TRBV13 and TRBJ2-3): AAGVIQSPRHLIKEKRETATLKCYPIPRHDTVYWYQQGPGQDPQFLISFYEKMQSDKGSIPDRFSAQQFSDYHSELNMSSLELGDSALYFCASSPQAGDPMGTQYFGPGTRLTVL.

The J gene is TRBJ2-5, the V gene TRBV19, with D tentatively TRBD1 (6 bases). V dropped 6 bases and J dropped 5 bases, with 13 bases sitting between them. The V gene's germline CDR1 is LNHDA and CDR2 SQIVND (reference sequence). The CDR3 totals 13 residues. The DNA for the CDR3 is TGTGCCAGTAGCCGACAGGCTGCGGAGACCCAGTACTTC. This translates into CASSRQAAETQYF. Based on the CDR3 plus reference TRBV19 and TRBJ2-5, the full variable domain is DGGITQSPKYLFRKEGQNVTLSCEQNLNHDAMYWYRQDPGQGLRLIYYSQIVNDFQKGDIAEGYSVSREKKESFPLTVTSAQKNPTAFYLCASSRQAAETQYFGPGTRLLVL.